A single sample gave rise to the 9 T cell receptor beta chains below, sequenced in a study of siplizumab effects on memory and regulatory T cells. Clones were sequenced by immunoSEQ multiplex PCR, and TCRdb holds only the in-frame ones, with some missing. The sample records approximately 98,000 clones, just under 95% being singletons. The sequenced material came from non-Treg CD4+ T cells sorted from blood. Source of these receptors: a human donor in good health.

The table lists this clone with a few counts. The chain employs TRBV28 and TRBJ2-7; weak D call: TRBD2 (6 bases). Germline V gene sequence: CDR1 MDHEN, CDR2 SYDVKM. V was shortened by 6 bases and J by 3 bases, with 18 bases between the two germline ends. The CDR3 spans 15 residues. CDR3 protein: CASSSAVTGVYEQYF. The DNA for the CDR3 is TGTGCCAGCAGCTCCGCCGTGACGGGAGTCTACGAGCAGTACTTC.

The chain combines TRBV30 with TRBJ2-7; D perhaps matches TRBD1 (8 bases). This CDR3 has 20 amino acids. Trimming cost V 4 bases and J 3 bases, with 34 bases left between them. Germline values: CDR1 GTSNPN, CDR2 SVGIG (reference sequence). The CDR3 sequence is CAWKAILTGEGRGLDYEQYF. The CDR3 DNA reads as TGTGCCTGGAAAGCAATTTTGACAGGGGAGGGAAGGGGGTTGGACTACGAGCAGTACTTC.

This sequence joins TRBV7-2 and TRBJ2-1; D gene uncertain. Germline CDR1 reads SGHTA; CDR2 reads FQGNSA. The CDR3 is 14 residues long. V dropped 1 base and J dropped 9 bases, with 13 bases sitting between them. CDR3 bases: TGTGCCAGCAGCTTAGGGGTTAGGGTTACTGAGCAGTTCTTC. It specifies CASSLGVRVTEQFF.

This clone was counted only a few times. The chain carries TRBV12-2 and TRBJ1-2; TRBD1 was called by the table and not checked on the DNA. TRBV12-2 is described as a pseudogene. This CDR3 has 15 amino acids. CDR3 sequence reads: CASRLKPPTGVGYTF. CDR3 DNA sequence: TGTGCAAGTCGCTTAAAGCCCCCGACAGGGGTGGGCTACACCTTC.

This clone has only one observation. The rearrangement joins TRBV7-7 to TRBJ2-1; TRBD1 might be the D (6 bases). Germline V lookup: CDR1 SSHAT, CDR2 FNYEAQ (reference sequence). V lost 1 base and J 4 bases, leaving 14 bases between the germline ends. This CDR3 is built from 16 residues. The chain's CDR3 is CASSLVLGADYNEQFF. The CDR3 region has the DNA TGTGCCAGCAGCTTAGTCCTGGGGGCCGATTACAATGAGCAGTTCTTC.

The V call is TRBV19, the J call TRBJ2-6; perhaps TRBD2 as D (6 bases). The germline gives CDR1 LNHDA, CDR2 SQIVND (reference sequence). V was cut by 3 bases and J by 2 bases, with 8 bases left in between. The length of the CDR3 is 15 residues. The CDR3 here is CASSMGGTGANVLTF. For the CDR3, the DNA is TGTGCCAGTAGTATGGGGGGTACTGGGGCCAACGTCCTGACTTTC.

J is TRBJ2-5 and V is TRBV6-1; tentative D call: TRBD2 (6 bases). The assigned J gene may be wrong: the sequence end matches TRBJ2-7 better. This CDR3 has 16 residues. Germline-derived CDR1 and CDR2 are MNHNS and SASEGT. In DNA, the CDR3 is TGTGCCAGCAGTGAAGCGCGGGGATGGCCTCCCTACGAGCAGTACTTC. The encoded protein is CASSEARGWPPYEQYF.

V is TRBV27 and J is TRBJ1-4; D is ambiguous. Trimming stripped 1 base from V and 5 bases from J, with 5 bases between. The CDR3 is made up of 13 amino acids. Per the germline V gene, CDR1 is MNHEY and CDR2 is SMNVEV (reference sequence). The CDR3 DNA reads TGTGCCAGCAGTTTATGGCCGAATGAAAAACTGTTTTTT. Translation: CASSLWPNEKLFF.

The chain is built from TRBV4-2 and TRBJ2-2; D is possibly TRBD2 (6 bases). V lost 3 bases and J 3 bases, leaving 17 bases between the germline ends. This CDR3 spans 17 amino acids. The germline V gene encodes CDR1 LGHNA and CDR2 YNFKEQ. The CDR3 DNA is TGTGCCAGCAGCCATGGCGGGATAAGGGGCTACACCGGGGAGCTGTTTTTT. Protein sequence: CASSHGGIRGYTGELFF.